These 19 T cell receptor beta chains were sequenced from one sample in a study of blood T cell repertoires in COVID-19. Profiled with immunoSEQ multiplex PCR; TCRdb holds only in-frame clones, not every one. The sample consists of around 480,000 clones, approximately 88% of them appearing once. The sample consisted of peripheral blood. The origin of the receptors is a woman aged 45-59 years with COVID-19, enrolled during active disease.

The CDR3: CASSLVGTSNTGELFF. In nucleotides, the CDR3 is TGCGCCAGCAGCTTGGTCGGGACATCCAACACCGGGGAGCTGTTTTTT. This chain connects TRBV5-1 to TRBJ2-2; weak D call: TRBD1 (6 bases). CDR3 length: 16 amino acids. V was pared by 0 bases and J by 2 bases, with 11 bases between. CDR1 and CDR2 (germline): SGHRS, YFSETQ.

The rearrangement links TRBV24-1 to TRBJ2-5; a weak D match, TRBD2 (6 bases). Germline V gene lookup returns CDR1 KGHDR and CDR2 SFDVKD. The CDR3 has 13 residues. Trimming removed 5 bases from V and 1 base from J, with 7 bases in between. The chain's CDR3 is CATSGGVQETQYF. The CDR3 DNA is TGTGCCACCAGTGGCGGGGTCCAAGAGACCCAGTACTTC.

This rearrangement joins TRBV30 to TRBJ2-1; the D gene is possibly TRBD1 (8 bases). V gave up 1 base and J gave up 7 bases, with 14 bases separating them. This CDR3 comprises 14 residues. From germline, CDR1 is GTSNPN and CDR2 SVGIG (reference sequence). The CDR3 here is CAWSDTGGGNEQFF. The DNA of the CDR3 is TGTGCCTGGAGTGATACAGGGGGGGGTAATGAGCAGTTCTTC.

V usage is TRBV28 and J usage is TRBJ1-4; 7 bases fit TRBD1. V lost 6 bases, J lost 6 bases, and 10 bases stayed unmatched. Germline CDR1 MDHEN, CDR2 SYDVKM. The CDR3 is 15 residues long. The CDR3 DNA reads as TGTGCCAGCAGCTCGGGGGGGACAGAGGATGAAAAACTGTTTTTT. This codes for CASSSGGTEDEKLFF.

The chain uses TRBV10-2 and TRBJ2-1; 8 positions agree with TRBD2. Trimming took 8 bases from V and 8 from J; bases not matched to a gene: 14. Germline V gene lookup returns CDR1 WSHSY and CDR2 SAAADI. The CDR3 sequence is 15 residues long. This chain's CDR3 is CASQITSGLFDEQFF. As DNA, the CDR3 is TGCGCCAGCCAAATAACTAGCGGCCTTTTCGATGAGCAGTTCTTC.

This clone was seen just once. The V and J genes are TRBV5-1 and TRBJ1-4; no clear D. Germline loops: CDR1 SGHRS, CDR2 YFSETQ. The ends were cut back, 4 bases at V and 7 bases at J, with 11 bases in the middle. CDR3 size: 13 residues. CDR3 coding DNA: TGCGCCAGCAGCCACGAACTGTCTGAAAAACTGTTTTTT. This sequence encodes CASSHELSEKLFF. The variable domain in full, with the rest retrieved from reference TRBV5-1 and TRBJ1-4, is KAGVTQTPRYLIKTRGQQVTLSCSPISGHRSVSWYQQTPGQGLQFLFEYFSETQRNKGNFPGRFSGRQFSNSRSEMNVSTLELGDSALYLCASSHELSEKLFFGSGTQLSVL.

The V call is TRBV28, the J call TRBJ2-7; TRBD1 is a possible D gene (6 bases). V was cut by 8 bases and J by 5 bases, with 13 bases left in between. Germline V gives CDR1 MDHEN, CDR2 SYDVKM. This CDR3 is built from 12 residues. The CDR3 loop reads CASAGEIHEQYF. DNA of the CDR3: TGTGCCAGCGCAGGGGAAATCCACGAGCAGTACTTC.

V gene TRBV5-6 combines with J gene TRBJ1-4, with D tentatively TRBD1 (5 bases). Trimming cost V 3 bases and J 8 bases, with 17 bases left between them. This CDR3 contains 15 residues. CDR1 SGHDT and CDR2 YYEEEE come from the germline V gene. CDR3 region: CASSYVGEGSEKLFF. The DNA for the CDR3 is TGTGCCAGCAGCTATGTAGGGGAAGGTAGCGAAAAACTGTTTTTT. Supplemented by reference TRBV5-6 and TRBJ1-4, the full variable domain reads DAGVTQSPTHLIKTRGQQVTLRCSPKSGHDTVSWYQQALGQGPQFIFQYYEEEERQRGNFPDRFSGHQFPNYSSELNVNALLLGDSALYLCASSYVGEGSEKLFFGSGTQLSVL.

This clone was seen once. The chain recombines TRBV28 with TRBJ1-4; 8 bases line up with TRBD1. Germline V gene sequence: CDR1 MDHEN, CDR2 SYDVKM. V was clipped by 5 bases and J by 8 bases; unmatched bases: 19. The CDR3 has 18 residues. CDR3 protein: CASSPTAGSDRDAEKLFF. CDR3 in DNA: TGTGCCAGCAGTCCCACAGCGGGGTCGGACAGGGATGCAGAAAAACTGTTTTTT.

This chain uses TRBV27 with TRBJ1-1; D unclear. Trimming stripped 2 bases from V and 4 bases from J, with 11 bases between. CDR1 is MNHEY, CDR2 SMNVEV, per germline (reference sequence). The CDR3 loop spans 14 amino acids. CDR3 loop: CASSLVGETTEAFF. CDR3 DNA sequence: TGTGCCAGCAGTTTAGTCGGGGAAACCACTGAAGCTTTCTTT.

The chain carries TRBV12-3 or TRBV12-4 and TRBJ1-6; 7 nucleotides match TRBD1. Trimming cost V 6 bases and J 10 bases; bases outside gene matches: 6. The CDR3 consists of 13 residues. Here the CDR3 reads CASRQQGSSPLHF. CDR3 nucleotides: TGTGCCAGCAGACAACAGGGGTCATCACCCCTCCACTTT.

V gene TRBV24-1 combines with J gene TRBJ2-1; no firm D call. CDR1 KGHDR and CDR2 SFDVKD come from the germline V gene. This CDR3 has 13 residues. The ends were cut back, 5 bases at V and 6 bases at J, with 10 bases in the middle. The CDR3 DNA follows: TGTGCCACCAGTGGTGCTAGGCCCAATGAGCAGTTCTTC. The encoded protein is CATSGARPNEQFF.

This clone was picked up a small number of times. The genes are TRBV30 and TRBJ1-4; weak D call: TRBD1 (6 bases). The V gene's germline CDR1 is GTSNPN and CDR2 SVGIG (reference sequence). The CDR3 runs 15 residues. Trimming shortened V by 0 bases and J by 7 bases, and 15 bases separated the two germline ends. The CDR3 region has the DNA TGTGCCTGGAGTGTAGGAGCGGGACATGGTGAAAAACTGTTTTTT. As protein: CAWSVGAGHGEKLFF.

The chain has TRBV19 and TRBJ1-2; TRBD1 aligns across 10 bases. The CDR3 is 16 residues long. Germline V gives CDR1 LNHDA, CDR2 SQIVND (reference sequence). The trim removed 5 bases at V and 1 base at J, leaving 7 bases unmatched. CDR3 DNA: TGTGCCAGTAGTCTTCGGACAGGGGGTTATAACTATGGCTACACCTTC. It yields the protein CASSLRTGGYNYGYTF.

The chain uses TRBV4-2 and TRBJ1-1; 7 bases line up with TRBD1. Trimming cost V 2 bases and J 6 bases; bases outside gene matches: 9. This CDR3 comprises 15 residues. CDR1 and CDR2 from the germline V gene are LGHNA and YNFKEQ. The DNA for the CDR3 is TGTGCCAGCAGCCAACCTAGGAAGGGGGCGTCTGAAGCTTTCTTT. Translated, it gives CASSQPRKGASEAFF.

CDR3: CASPPPGSTEAFF. CDR3 bases: TGTGCCTCCCCCCCGCCGGGGAGCACTGAAGCTTTCTTT. The V gene is TRBV2, the J gene TRBJ1-1; D gene ambiguous. Trimming stripped 11 bases from V and 4 bases from J, with 17 bases between. The germline gives CDR1 SNHLY, CDR2 FYNNEI. The CDR3 is 13 residues long.

The chain uses TRBV2 and TRBJ1-1, with 8 bases lining up with TRBD1. Germline V gene data show CDR1 as SNHLY and CDR2 as FYNNEI. The CDR3 covers 14 residues. The V gene end was trimmed by 6 bases and the J gene end by 5 bases; junction bases not matched to a gene: 8. The CDR3 bases are TGTGCCAGCAGCCTCGGGACAGGTCGAACTGAAGCTTTCTTT. It encodes CASSLGTGRTEAFF. The entire variable domain, with the rest obtained from reference TRBV2 and TRBJ1-1, is as follows: EPEVTQTPSHQVTQMGQEVILRCVPISNHLYFYWYRQILGQKVEFLVSFYNNEISEKSEIFDDQFSVERPDGSNFTLKIRSTKLEDSAMYFCASSLGTGRTEAFFGQGTRLTVV.

The gene calls are TRBV6-5 and TRBJ2-3, with TRBD2 matching 8 bases. The J segment lost 4 bases and the V segment lost 2 bases, leaving 5 bases of the junction unmatched. Germline V CDR1 and CDR2: MNHEY, SVGAGI. CDR3 length: 15 residues. The DNA of the CDR3 is TGTGCCAGCAGTTACCGGGGGGGGGACGCAGATACGCAGTATTTT. As protein: CASSYRGGDADTQYF.

This rearrangement joins TRBV2 to TRBJ1-5, with no clear D. CDR1 is SNHLY and CDR2 is FYNNEI in the germline V gene. V gave up 2 bases and J gave up 0 bases, with 8 bases separating them. CDR3 length: 15 amino acids. DNA of the CDR3: TGTGCCAGCAGTGAAAACCTATATAGCAATCAGCCCCAGCATTTT. This encodes CASSENLYSNQPQHF. Combining the CDR3 with reference TRBV2 and TRBJ1-5 gives the whole variable domain EPEVTQTPSHQVTQMGQEVILRCVPISNHLYFYWYRQILGQKVEFLVSFYNNEISEKSEIFDDQFSVERPDGSNFTLKIRSTKLEDSAMYFCASSENLYSNQPQHFGDGTRLSIL.